At least ten counts were recorded for the clone carrying this TCR beta chain. Antigen specificity is unknown. The sample belongs to a study of neurological immune-mediated disorders. Overall study results and limits: For the multiple sclerosis repertoire cluster, an association with any clinical or MRI feature was absent.

As for the cDNA, it was generated by 5'RACE with 10-nucleotide random UMIs. Using its own MiXCR run on the 5' RACE reads, TCRdb lists one record per CDR3 protein. The sample consists of tens of thousands of distinct CDR3 sequences, roughly 4.9% of them appearing once. The CDR3 runs to 11 residues. V lost 3 bases, J lost 8 bases, and 11 bases lay in between. CDR1 DFQATT and CDR2 SNEGSKA come from the germline V gene (reference sequence). Sequenced input: PBMCs. The V call is TRBV20-1, the J call TRBJ2-7; D gene uncertain. The source of this sequence is a human donor with multiple sclerosis. The donor label of this sample is uncertain. CDR3 DNA: TGCAGTGCTAGCCTTCACGACCAGCAGTACTTC. Protein: CSASLHDQQYF.